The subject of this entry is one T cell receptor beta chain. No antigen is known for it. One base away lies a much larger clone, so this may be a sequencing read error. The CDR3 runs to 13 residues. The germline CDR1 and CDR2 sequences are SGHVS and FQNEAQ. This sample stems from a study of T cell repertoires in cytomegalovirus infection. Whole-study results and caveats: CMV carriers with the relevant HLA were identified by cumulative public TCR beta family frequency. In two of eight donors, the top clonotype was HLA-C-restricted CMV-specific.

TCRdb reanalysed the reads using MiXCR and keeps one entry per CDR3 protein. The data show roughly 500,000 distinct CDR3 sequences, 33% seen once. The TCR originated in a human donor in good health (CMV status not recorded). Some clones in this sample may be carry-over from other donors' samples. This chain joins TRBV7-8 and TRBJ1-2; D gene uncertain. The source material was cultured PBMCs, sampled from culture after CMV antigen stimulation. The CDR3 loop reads CASSFPGAYGYSF. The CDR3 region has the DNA TGTGCCAGCAGCTTTCCAGGTGCCTATGGCTACTCCTTC.